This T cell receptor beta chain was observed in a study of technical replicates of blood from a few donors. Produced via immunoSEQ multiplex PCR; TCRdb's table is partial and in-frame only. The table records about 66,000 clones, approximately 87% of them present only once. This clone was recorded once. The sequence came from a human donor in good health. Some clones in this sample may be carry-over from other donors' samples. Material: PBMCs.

CDR3 nucleotide sequence: TGTGCCAGCAGTGGGGGGGCAGAAAGCAATCAGCCCCAGCATTTT. This translates into CASSGGAESNQPQHF. This chain connects TRBV27 to TRBJ1-5, with D perhaps matching TRBD1 (6 bases). The germline V and J ends were trimmed by 5 bases and 1 base, with 12 bases remaining between them. The CDR3 extends over 15 amino acids. Germline lookup yields CDR1 MNHEY and CDR2 SMNVEV (reference sequence).